There are a few counts of the clone carrying this T cell receptor beta chain. TCRdb's table, derived via immunoSEQ multiplex PCR, lists solely in-frame clones and lacks some. Of under 55,000 clones detected, under 90% appear once; the ten largest clones hold roughly 10%. This sample stems from a study of T cell responses to AZD1222 COVID-19 vaccine. Germline V CDR1 and CDR2: MNHEY, SMNVEV (reference sequence). The CDR3 runs 17 residues. Trimming stripped 6 bases from V and 4 bases from J, with 22 bases between. This TCR was recovered from an adult in good health. The chain employs TRBV27 and TRBJ2-1; a possible D gene is TRBD1 (5 bases). The source material was peripheral blood, sampled on day 0 of AZD1222 vaccination. CDR3 sequence reads: CASSLVGANPRYNEQFF. The CDR3 nucleotides are TGTGCCAGCAGCCTGGTAGGGGCGAACCCTCGGTACAATGAGCAGTTCTTC.